This T cell receptor (beta chain) was observed in a study of T-cell memory formation after mild COVID-19. General observations from the study: Nothing confirmed that second-wave clones peaking on day 37 were specific for SARS-CoV-2.

This clonotype has just a few counts. No antigen is known for it. TCRdb itself ran the 5' RACE reads through MiXCR, one entry per CDR3 protein. The profile covers approximately 440,000 distinct CDR3 sequences, with roughly 20% appearing a single time and roughly 8.4% taken by the ten largest. The source of this sequence is an adult woman who had mild COVID-19 (a few samples of this study predate the infection). Cell type and time point are not known. The sequencing sample was made of PBMCs or a T cell subset sorted from them (not recorded which).

This chain's CDR3 is CASSGRSDWGVNTEAFF. The DNA of the CDR3 is TGTGCCAGCAGTGGGCGATCGGACTGGGGGGTGAACACTGAAGCTTTCTTT. This chain joins TRBV28 and TRBJ1-1, with a weak D call TRBD1 (5 bases). The V gene's germline CDR1 is MDHEN and CDR2 SYDVKM. The V and J ends lost 5 bases and 0 bases respectively, with 19 bases between them. The CDR3 covers 17 residues.